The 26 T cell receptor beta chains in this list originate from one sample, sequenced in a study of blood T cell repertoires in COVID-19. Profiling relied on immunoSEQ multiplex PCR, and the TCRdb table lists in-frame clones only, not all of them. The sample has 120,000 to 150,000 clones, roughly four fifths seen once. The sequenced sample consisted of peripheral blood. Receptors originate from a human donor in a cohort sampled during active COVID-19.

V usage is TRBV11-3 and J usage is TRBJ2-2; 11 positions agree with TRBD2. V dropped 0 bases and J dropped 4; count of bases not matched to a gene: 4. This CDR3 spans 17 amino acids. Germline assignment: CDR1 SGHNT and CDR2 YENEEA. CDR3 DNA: TGTGCCAGCAGCTTAGAACTAGCGGGGGAAGGCACCGGGGAGCTGTTTTTT. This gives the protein CASSLELAGEGTGELFF.

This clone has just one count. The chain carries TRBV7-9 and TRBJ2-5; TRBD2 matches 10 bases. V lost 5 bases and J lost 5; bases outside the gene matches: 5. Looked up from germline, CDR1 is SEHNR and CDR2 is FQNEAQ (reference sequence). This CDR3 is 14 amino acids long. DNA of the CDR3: TGTGCCAGCAGCAGAACTAGCGGGGAGGAGACCCAGTACTTC. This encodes CASSRTSGEETQYF.

In DNA, the CDR3 is TGTGCCAGCAGCGGGACTAGCGGGATAGGGGAGCAGTTCTTC. This sequence encodes CASSGTSGIGEQFF. This sequence joins TRBV7-3 and TRBJ2-1; TRBD2 matches at 13 bases. The CDR3 extends over 14 amino acids. Germline values: CDR1 SGHTA, CDR2 FQGTGA. The trim removed 5 bases at V and 10 bases at J, leaving 5 bases unmatched.

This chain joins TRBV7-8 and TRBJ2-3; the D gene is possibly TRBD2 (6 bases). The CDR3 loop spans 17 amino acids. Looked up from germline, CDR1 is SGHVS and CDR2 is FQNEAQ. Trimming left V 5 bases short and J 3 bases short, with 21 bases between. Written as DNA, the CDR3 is TGTGCCAGCAGCGAAATAAGGGGAGGAGAAGGAACAGATACGCAGTATTTT. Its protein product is CASSEIRGGEGTDTQYF.

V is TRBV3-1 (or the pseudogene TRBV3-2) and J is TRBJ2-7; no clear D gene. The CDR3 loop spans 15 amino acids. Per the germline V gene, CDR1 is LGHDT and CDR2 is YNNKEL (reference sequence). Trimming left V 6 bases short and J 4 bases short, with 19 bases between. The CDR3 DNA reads TGTGCCAGCAGTCCAGGCCCTACTTCCCATTACGAGCAGTACTTC. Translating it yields CASSPGPTSHYEQYF.

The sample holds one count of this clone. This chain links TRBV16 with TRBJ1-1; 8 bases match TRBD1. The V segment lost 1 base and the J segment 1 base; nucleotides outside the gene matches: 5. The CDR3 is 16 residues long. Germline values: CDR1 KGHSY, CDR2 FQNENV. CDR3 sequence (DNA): TGTGCCAGCAGCCAATTGGACAGGGCTGAGAACACTGAAGCTTTCTTT. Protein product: CASSQLDRAENTEAFF.

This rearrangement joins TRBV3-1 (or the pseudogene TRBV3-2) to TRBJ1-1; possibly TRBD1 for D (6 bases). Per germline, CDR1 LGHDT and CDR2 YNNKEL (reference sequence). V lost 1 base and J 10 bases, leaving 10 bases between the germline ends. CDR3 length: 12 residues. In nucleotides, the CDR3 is TGTGCCAGCAGCCAAGGAGGGGGAACAGCTTTCTTT. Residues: CASSQGGGTAFF.

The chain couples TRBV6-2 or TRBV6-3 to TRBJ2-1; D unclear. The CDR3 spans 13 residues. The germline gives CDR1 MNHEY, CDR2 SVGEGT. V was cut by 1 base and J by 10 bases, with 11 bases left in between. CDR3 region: CASSYFERREQFF. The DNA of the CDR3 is TGTGCCAGCAGTTACTTCGAGCGACGGGAGCAGTTCTTC.

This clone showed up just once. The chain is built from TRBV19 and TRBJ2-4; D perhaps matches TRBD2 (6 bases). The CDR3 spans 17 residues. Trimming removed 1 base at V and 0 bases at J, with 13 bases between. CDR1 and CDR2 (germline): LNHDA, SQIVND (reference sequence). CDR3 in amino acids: CASSIAGGRLAKNIQYF. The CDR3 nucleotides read TGTGCCAGTAGTATAGCTGGGGGGAGACTAGCCAAAAACATTCAGTACTTC.

The CDR3 DNA reads as TGTGCCACCAGCCCCCGGCGCGGGGGACCCTACGAGCAGTACTTC. Its protein is CATSPRRGGPYEQYF. The V call is TRBV15, the J call TRBJ2-7; 7 bases match TRBD2. V lost 5 bases to trimming and J lost 2 bases; unmatched junction nucleotides: 9. CDR3 size: 15 residues. The germline CDR1 and CDR2 sequences are LNHNV and YYDKDF (reference sequence).

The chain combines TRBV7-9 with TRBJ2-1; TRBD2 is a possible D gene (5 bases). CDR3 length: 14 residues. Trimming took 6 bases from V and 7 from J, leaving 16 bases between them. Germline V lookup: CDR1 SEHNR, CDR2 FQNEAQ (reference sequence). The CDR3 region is CASRKGATGNEQFF. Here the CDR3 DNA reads TGTGCCAGCAGAAAGGGAGCAACGGGGAATGAGCAGTTCTTC.

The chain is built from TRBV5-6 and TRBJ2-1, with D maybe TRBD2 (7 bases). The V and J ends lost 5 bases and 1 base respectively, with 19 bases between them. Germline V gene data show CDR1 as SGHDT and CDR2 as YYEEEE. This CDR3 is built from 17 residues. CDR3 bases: TGTGCCAGCAGGGATGTTGGGCGGGGGCGATCCTACAATGAGCAGTTCTTC. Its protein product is CASRDVGRGRSYNEQFF. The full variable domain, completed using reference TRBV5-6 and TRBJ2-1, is DAGVTQSPTHLIKTRGQQVTLRCSPKSGHDTVSWYQQALGQGPQFIFQYYEEEERQRGNFPDRFSGHQFPNYSSELNVNALLLGDSALYLCASRDVGRGRSYNEQFFGPGTRLTVL.

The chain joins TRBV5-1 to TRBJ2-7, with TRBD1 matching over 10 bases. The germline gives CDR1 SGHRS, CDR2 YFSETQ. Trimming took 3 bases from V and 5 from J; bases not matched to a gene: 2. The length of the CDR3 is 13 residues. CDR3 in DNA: TGCGCCAGCAGCTACGGGACAGGGGACGAGCAGTACTTC. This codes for CASSYGTGDEQYF.

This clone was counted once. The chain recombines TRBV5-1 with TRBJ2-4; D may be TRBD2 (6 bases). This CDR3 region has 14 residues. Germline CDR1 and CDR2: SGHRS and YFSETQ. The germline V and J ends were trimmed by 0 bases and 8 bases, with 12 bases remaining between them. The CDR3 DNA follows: TGCGCCAGCAGCTTGGGACCGGGACTGGACATTCAGTACTTC. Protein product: CASSLGPGLDIQYF.

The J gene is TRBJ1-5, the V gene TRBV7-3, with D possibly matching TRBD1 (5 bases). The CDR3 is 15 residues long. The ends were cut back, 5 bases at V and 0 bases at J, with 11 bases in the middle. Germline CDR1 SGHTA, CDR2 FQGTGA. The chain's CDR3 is CASSPGQLSNQPQHF. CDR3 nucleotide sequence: TGTGCCAGCAGCCCAGGACAACTTAGCAATCAGCCCCAGCATTTT. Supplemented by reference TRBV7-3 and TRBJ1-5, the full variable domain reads GAGVSQTPSNKVTEKGKYVELRCDPISGHTALYWYRQSLGQGPEFLIYFQGTGAADDSGLPNDRFFAVRPEGSVSTLKIQRTERGDSAVYLCASSPGQLSNQPQHFGDGTRLSIL.

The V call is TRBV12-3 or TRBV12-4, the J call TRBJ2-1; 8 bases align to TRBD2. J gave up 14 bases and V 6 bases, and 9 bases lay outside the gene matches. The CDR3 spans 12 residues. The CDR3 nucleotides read TGTGCCAGCAGCTATTCAGCGGGAGCCGAGTTCTTC. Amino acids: CASSYSAGAEFF.

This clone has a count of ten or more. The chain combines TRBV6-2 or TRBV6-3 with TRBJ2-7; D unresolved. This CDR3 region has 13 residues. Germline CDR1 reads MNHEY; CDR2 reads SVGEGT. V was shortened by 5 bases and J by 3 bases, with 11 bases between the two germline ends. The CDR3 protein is CASSRPRNYEQYF. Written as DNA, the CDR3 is TGTGCCAGCAGTAGGCCCAGGAACTACGAGCAGTACTTC.

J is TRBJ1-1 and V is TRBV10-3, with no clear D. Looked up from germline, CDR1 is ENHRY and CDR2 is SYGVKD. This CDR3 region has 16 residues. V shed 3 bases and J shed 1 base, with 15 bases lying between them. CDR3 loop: CAISDPRQQRNTEAFF. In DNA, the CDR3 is TGTGCCATCAGTGACCCAAGGCAACAGAGGAACACTGAAGCTTTCTTT.

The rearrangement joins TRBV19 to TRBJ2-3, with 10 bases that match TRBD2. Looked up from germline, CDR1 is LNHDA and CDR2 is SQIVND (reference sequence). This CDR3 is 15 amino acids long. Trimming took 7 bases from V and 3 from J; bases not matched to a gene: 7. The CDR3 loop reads CASTPGLARTDTQYF. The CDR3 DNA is TGTGCCAGTACCCCGGGACTAGCGCGTACAGATACGCAGTATTTT. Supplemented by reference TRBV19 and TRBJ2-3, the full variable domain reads DGGITQSPKYLFRKEGQNVTLSCEQNLNHDAMYWYRQDPGQGLRLIYYSQIVNDFQKGDIAEGYSVSREKKESFPLTVTSAQKNPTAFYLCASTPGLARTDTQYFGPGTRLTVL.

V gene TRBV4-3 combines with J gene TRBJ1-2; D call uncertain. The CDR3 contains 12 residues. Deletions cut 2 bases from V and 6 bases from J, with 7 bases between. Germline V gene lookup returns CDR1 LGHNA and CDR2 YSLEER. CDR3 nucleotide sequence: TGCGCCAGCAGCCAACCAGGCGATGGCTACACCTTC. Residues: CASSQPGDGYTF.

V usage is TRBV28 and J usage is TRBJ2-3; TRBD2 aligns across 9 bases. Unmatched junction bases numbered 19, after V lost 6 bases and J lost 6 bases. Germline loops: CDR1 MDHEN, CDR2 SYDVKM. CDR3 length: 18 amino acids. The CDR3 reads CASSPPSGVAGASDTQYF. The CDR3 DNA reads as TGTGCCAGCAGCCCCCCCTCTGGGGTAGCGGGGGCATCGGATACGCAGTATTTT.

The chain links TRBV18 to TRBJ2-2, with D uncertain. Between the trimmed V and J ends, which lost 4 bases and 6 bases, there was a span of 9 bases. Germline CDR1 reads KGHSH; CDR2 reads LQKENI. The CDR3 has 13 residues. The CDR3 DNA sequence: TGTGCCAGCTCACAAGACACCTCCGGGGAGCTGTTTTTT. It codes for CASSQDTSGELFF. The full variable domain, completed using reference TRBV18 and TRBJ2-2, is NAGVMQNPRHLVRRRGQEARLRCSPMKGHSHVYWYRQLPEEGLKFMVYLQKENIIDESGMPKERFSAEFPKEGPSILRIQQVVRGDSAAYFCASSQDTSGELFFGEGSRLTVL.

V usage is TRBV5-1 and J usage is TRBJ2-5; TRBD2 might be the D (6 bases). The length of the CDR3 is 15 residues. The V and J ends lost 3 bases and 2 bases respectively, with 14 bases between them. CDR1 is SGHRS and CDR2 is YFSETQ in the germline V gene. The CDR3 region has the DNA TGCGCCAGCAGCTACGCGCGGGAAGTTCAAGAGACCCAGTACTTC. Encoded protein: CASSYAREVQETQYF. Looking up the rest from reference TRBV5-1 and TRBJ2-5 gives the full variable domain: KAGVTQTPRYLIKTRGQQVTLSCSPISGHRSVSWYQQTPGQGLQFLFEYFSETQRNKGNFPGRFSGRQFSNSRSEMNVSTLELGDSALYLCASSYAREVQETQYFGPGTRLLVL.

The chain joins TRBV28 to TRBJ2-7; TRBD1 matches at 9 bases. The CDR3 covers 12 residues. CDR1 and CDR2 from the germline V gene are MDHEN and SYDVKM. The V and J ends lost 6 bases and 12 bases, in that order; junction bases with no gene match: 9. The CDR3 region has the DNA TGTGCCAGCAGCCGGGACAGGGCCCCGTGGTACTTC. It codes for CASSRDRAPWYF.

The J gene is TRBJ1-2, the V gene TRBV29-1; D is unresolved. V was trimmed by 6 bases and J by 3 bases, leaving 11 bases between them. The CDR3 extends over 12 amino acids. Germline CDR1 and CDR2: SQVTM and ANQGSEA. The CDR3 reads CSVDSPYYGYTF. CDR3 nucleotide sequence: TGCAGCGTAGACTCACCCTACTATGGCTACACCTTC. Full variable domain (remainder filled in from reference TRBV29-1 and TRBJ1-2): SAVISQKPSRDICQRGTSLTIQCQVDSQVTMMFWYRQQPGQSLTLIATANQGSEATYESGFVIDKFPISRPNLTFSTLTVSNMSPEDSSIYLCSVDSPYYGYTFGSGTRLTVV.

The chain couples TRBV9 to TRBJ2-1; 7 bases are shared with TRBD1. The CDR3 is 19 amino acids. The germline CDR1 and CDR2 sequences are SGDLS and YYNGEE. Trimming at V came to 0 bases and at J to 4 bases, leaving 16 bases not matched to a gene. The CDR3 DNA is TGTGCCAGCAGCGTAGACTCACGTGCCGGGACAGTAGTTTACAATGAGCAGTTCTTC. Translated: CASSVDSRAGTVVYNEQFF.